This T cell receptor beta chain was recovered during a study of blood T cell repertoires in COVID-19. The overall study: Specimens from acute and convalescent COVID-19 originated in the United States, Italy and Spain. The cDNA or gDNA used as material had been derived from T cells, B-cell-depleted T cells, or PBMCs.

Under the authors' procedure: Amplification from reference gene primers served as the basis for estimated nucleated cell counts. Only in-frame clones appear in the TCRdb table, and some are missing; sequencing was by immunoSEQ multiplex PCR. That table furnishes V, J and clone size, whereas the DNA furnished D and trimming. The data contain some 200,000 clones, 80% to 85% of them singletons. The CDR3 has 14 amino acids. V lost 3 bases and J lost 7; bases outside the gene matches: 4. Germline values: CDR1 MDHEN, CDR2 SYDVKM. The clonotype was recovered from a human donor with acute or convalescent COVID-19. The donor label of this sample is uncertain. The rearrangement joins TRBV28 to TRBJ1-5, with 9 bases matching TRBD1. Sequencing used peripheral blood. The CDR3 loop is CASSFGTGYQPQHF. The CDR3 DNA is TGTGCCAGCAGTTTTGGGACAGGGTACCAGCCCCAGCATTTT. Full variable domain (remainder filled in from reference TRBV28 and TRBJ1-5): DVKVTQSSRYLVKRTGEKVFLECVQDMDHENMFWYRQDPGLGLRLIYFSYDVKMKEKGDIPEGYSVSREKKERFSLILESASTNQTSMYLCASSFGTGYQPQHFGDGTRLSIL.